This TCR beta chain was found in a study of blood T cell repertoires in COVID-19. Overall study: Sites across the United States, Italy and Spain contributed samples from acute and convalescent COVID-19. The cDNA or gDNA used as material had been derived from T cells, B-cell-depleted T cells, or PBMCs.

In the study's own analysis: Amplification from reference gene primers served as the basis for estimated nucleated cell counts. The method was immunoSEQ multiplex PCR; TCRdb's version includes in-frame clones alone and lacks a portion of them. V, J and clone size are taken as reported in that table, and D and trimming were inferred from the DNA itself. The repertoire consists of about 67,000 clones, with nearly 80% occurring once and the leading ten covering 6.3%. Sequenced input: peripheral blood. The sequence derives from a woman aged 55-70 years with acute or convalescent COVID-19.

CDR3 bases: TGTGCCAGCAGCGTCGGCAGCAGGGACACCGGGGAGCTGTTTTTT. It specifies CASSVGSRDTGELFF. The chain carries TRBV9 and TRBJ2-2; perhaps TRBD1 as D (5 bases). Germline assignment: CDR1 SGDLS and CDR2 YYNGEE. V was shortened by 2 bases and J by 3 bases, with 11 bases between the two germline ends. The CDR3 totals 15 residues.